The clone carrying this T cell receptor (beta chain) was seen many times. Its antigen is not known. The time point denotes: patch test 2, 6 weeks after DPC sensitization. Specified treatment: therapeutic diphenylcyclopropenone sensitization with weekly scalp DPC. This specimen comes from a study of human T cells and chemical hapten exposure. Study at large: From small differences in pooled library volume came most of the variation in per-sample TCR yields.

Study-wide points: No change in TCRs above 1 in 1000 frequency was produced by DPC sensitization.

V dropped 7 bases and J dropped 8 bases, with 11 bases sitting between them. Germline CDR1 reads MNHEY; CDR2 reads SVGAGI. The CDR3 is 11 residues long. Individual cDNA molecules received unique molecular identifiers in the library. MiXCR, run by TCRdb on the RACE reads, gives a single entry per CDR3 protein. The sample shows a few hundred thousand distinct CDR3 sequences, roughly 6% of them seen only once. The chain joins TRBV6-5 to TRBJ1-1; D not certain. Here the sequenced sample was whole blood, taken in connection with sensitization to the hapten diphenylcyclopropenone (DPC). The source is a woman aged 18 to 35 with alopecia areata. Some clones in this sample may be carry-over from other donors' samples. The CDR3: CASTAGREAFF. DNA of the CDR3: TGTGCCAGCACCGCCGGGCGGGAAGCTTTCTTT.